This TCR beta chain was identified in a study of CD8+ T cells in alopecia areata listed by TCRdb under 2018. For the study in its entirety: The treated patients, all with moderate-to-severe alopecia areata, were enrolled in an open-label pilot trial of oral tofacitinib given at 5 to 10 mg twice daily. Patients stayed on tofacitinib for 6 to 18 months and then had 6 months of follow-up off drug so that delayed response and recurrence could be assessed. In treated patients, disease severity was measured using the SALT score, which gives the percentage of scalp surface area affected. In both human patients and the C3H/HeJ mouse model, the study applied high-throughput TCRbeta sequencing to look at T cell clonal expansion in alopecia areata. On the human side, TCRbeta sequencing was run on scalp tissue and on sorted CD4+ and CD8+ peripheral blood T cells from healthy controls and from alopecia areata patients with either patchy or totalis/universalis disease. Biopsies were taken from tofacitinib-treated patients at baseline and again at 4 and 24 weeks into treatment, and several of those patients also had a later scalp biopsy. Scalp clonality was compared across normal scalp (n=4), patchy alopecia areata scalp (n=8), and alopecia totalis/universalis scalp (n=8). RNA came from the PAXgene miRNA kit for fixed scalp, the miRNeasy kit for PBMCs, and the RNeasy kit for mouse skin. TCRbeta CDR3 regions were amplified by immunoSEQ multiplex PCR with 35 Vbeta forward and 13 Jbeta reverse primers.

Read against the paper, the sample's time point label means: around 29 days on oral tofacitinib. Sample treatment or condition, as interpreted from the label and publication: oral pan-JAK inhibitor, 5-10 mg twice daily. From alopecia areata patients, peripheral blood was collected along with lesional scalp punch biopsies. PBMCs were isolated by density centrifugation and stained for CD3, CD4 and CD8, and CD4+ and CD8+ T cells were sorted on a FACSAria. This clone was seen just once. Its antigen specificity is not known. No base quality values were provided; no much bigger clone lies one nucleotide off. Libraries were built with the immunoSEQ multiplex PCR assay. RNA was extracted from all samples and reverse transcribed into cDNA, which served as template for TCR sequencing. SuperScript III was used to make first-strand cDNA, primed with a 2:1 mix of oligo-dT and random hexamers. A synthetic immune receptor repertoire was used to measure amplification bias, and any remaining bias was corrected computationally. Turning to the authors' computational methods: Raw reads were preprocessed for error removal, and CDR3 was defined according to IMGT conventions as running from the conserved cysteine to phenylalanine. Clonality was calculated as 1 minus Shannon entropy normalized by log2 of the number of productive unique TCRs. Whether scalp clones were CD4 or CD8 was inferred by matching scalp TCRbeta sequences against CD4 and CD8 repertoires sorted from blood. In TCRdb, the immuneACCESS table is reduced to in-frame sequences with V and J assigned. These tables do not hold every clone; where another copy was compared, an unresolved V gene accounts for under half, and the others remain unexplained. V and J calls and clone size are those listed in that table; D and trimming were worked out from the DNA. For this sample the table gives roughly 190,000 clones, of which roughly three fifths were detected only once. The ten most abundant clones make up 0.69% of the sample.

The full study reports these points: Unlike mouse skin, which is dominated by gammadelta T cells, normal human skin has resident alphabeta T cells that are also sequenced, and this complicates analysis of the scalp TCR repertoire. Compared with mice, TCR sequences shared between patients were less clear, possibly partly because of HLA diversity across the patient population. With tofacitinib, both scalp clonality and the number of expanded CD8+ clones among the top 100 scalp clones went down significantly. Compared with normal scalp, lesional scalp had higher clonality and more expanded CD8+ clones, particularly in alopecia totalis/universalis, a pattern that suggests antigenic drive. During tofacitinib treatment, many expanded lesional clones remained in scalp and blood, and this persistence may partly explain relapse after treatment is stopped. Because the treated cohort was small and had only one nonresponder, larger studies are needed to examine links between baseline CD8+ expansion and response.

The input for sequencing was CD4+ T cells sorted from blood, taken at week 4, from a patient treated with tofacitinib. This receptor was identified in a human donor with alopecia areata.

DNA sequence: TGCAGCGTGATTCTGGGACAGGGCAGAGACATTCAGTACTTC. Its product reads: CSVILGQGRDIQYF. In this chain, TRBV29-1 is recombined with TRBJ2-4, with TRBD1 matching 9 junction bases. Reading from cysteine to phenylalanine, the CDR3 counts 14 amino acids. Only the CDR3 portion is preserved as DNA: 42 bases, with reading frame beginning at the first base. V and J are trimmed by 6 bases and 8 bases, and the gene matches miss 11 bases of the junction. Looking up the germline V gene yields CDR1 SQVTM and CDR2 ANQGSEA.